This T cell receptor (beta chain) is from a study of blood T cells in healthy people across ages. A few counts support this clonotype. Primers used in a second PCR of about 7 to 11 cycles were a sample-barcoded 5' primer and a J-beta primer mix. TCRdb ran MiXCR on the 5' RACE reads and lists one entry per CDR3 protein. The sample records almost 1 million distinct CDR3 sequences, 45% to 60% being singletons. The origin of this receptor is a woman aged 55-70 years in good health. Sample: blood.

The CDR3: CATSDFAIAGSPYTQYF. The CDR3 DNA follows: TGTGCCACCAGTGATTTCGCGATAGCGGGATCCCCGTATACGCAGTATTTT. V gene TRBV24-1 combines with J gene TRBJ2-3; 8 nucleotides align to TRBD2. CDR1 and CDR2 from the germline V gene are KGHDR and SFDVKD. Trimming cost V 1 base and J 7 bases; bases outside gene matches: 12. This CDR3 comprises 17 residues.